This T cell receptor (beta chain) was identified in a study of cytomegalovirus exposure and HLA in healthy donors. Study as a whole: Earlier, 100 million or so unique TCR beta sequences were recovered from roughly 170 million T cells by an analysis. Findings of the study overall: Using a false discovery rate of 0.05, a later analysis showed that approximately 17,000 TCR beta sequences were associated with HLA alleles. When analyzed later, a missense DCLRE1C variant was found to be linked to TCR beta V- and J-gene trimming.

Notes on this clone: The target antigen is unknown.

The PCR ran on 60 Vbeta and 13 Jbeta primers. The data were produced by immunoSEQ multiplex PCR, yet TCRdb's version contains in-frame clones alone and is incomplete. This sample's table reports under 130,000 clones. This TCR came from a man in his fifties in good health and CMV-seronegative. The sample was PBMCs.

The CDR3, as DNA: TGCGCCAGCAGCTCCCTGGGAGGGGGACAGGGGAACACCGGGGAGCTGTTTTTT. It yields the protein CASSSLGGGQGNTGELFF. The chain links TRBV5-1 to TRBJ2-2; TRBD1 matches 9 bases. Germline CDR1 SGHRS, CDR2 YFSETQ. V was clipped by 3 bases and J by 1 base; unmatched bases: 10. CDR3 size: 18 residues.